This TCR beta chain came from a study of cytomegalovirus exposure and HLA in healthy donors. Study-level points and caveats: It has been reported that TCR beta sequences accurately predicted the HLA-A and HLA-B alleles of most subjects.

The PCR made use of 60 Vbeta and 13 Jbeta primers. The assay was immunoSEQ multiplex PCR, and TCRdb's table has in-frame clones only and misses some. The sample lists 150,000 or so clones, around two thirds occurring once. About this clone: What it recognizes is unknown.

The CDR3 runs to 12 residues. Germline V lookup: CDR1 SGHRS, CDR2 YFSETQ. V shed 2 bases, J shed 12 bases, and the junction held 6 bases outside the gene matches. The chain employs TRBV5-1 and TRBJ1-1, with 8 bases that match TRBD1. This TCR derives from a woman under 30 in good health and CMV-seronegative. The specimen was PBMCs. As DNA, the CDR3 is TGCGCCAGCAGCTTCTCAGGGGGCCTGACTTTCTTT. It encodes CASSFSGGLTFF.